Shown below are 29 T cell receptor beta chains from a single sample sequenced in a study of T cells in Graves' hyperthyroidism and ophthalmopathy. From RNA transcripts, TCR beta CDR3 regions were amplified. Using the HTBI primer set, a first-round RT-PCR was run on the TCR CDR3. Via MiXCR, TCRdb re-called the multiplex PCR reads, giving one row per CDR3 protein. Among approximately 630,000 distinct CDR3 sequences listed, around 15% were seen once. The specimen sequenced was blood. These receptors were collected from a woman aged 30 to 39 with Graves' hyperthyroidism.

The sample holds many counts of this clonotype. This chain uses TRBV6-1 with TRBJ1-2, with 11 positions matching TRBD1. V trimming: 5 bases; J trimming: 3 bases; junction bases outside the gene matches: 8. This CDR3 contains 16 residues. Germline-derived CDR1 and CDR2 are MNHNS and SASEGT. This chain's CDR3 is CASSSPRTGGDYGYTF. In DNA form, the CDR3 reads TGTGCCAGCAGTTCCCCGCGGACAGGGGGCGACTATGGCTACACCTTC.

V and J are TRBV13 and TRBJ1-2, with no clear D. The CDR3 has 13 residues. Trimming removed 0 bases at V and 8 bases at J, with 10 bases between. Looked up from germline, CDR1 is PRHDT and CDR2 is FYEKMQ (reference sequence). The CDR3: CASSLGRGWGYTF. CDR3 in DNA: TGTGCCAGCAGCTTAGGCCGCGGGTGGGGCTACACCTTC.

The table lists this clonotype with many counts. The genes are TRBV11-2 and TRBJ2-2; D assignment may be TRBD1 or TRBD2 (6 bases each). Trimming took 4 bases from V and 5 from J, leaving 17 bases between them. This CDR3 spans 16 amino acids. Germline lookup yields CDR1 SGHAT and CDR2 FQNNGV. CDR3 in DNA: TGTGCCAGCAGCTCCCCGTGGGGGCGGGATACCGGGGAGCTGTTTTTT. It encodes CASSSPWGRDTGELFF. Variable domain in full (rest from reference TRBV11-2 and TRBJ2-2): EAGVAQSPRYKIIEKRQSVAFWCNPISGHATLYWYQQILGQGPKLLIQFQNNGVVDDSQLPKDRFSAERLKGVDSTLKIQPAKLEDSAVYLCASSSPWGRDTGELFFGEGSRLTVL.

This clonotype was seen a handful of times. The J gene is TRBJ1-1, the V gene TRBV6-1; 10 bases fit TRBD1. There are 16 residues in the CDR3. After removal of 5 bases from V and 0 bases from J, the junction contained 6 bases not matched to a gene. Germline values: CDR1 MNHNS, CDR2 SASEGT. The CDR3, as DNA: TGTGCCAGCAGTTCCGGACAGGGGGGTGTGAACACTGAAGCTTTCTTT. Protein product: CASSSGQGGVNTEAFF.

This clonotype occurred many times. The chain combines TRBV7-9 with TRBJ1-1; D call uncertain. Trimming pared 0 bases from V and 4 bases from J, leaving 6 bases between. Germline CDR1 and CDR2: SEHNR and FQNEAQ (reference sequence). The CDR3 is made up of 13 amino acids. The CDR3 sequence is CASSLALSTEAFF. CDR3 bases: TGTGCCAGCAGCTTAGCGCTCAGCACTGAAGCTTTCTTT.

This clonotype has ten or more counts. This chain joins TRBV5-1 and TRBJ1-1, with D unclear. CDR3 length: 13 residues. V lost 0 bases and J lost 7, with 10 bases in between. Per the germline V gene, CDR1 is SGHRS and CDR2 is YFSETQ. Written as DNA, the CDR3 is TGCGCCAGCAGCTTGGGGAAGGCCCTTGAAGCTTTCTTT. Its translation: CASSLGKALEAFF.

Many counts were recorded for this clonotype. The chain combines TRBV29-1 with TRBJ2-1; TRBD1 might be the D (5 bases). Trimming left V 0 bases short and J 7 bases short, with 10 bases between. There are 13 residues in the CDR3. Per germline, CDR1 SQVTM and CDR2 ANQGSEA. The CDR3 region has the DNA TGCAGCGTTGAAGATTGGCAGGGTAATGAGCAGTTCTTC. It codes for CSVEDWQGNEQFF.

CDR3 loop: CSAGTGDYGYTF. The DNA for the CDR3 is TGCAGTGCGGGGACAGGGGACTATGGCTACACCTTC. The rearrangement uses TRBV29-1 and TRBJ1-2; 10 positions match TRBD1. This CDR3 contains 12 residues. Germline V gives CDR1 SQVTM, CDR2 ANQGSEA. The variable domain in full, with the rest retrieved from reference TRBV29-1 and TRBJ1-2, is SAVISQKPSRDICQRGTSLTIQCQVDSQVTMMFWYRQQPGQSLTLIATANQGSEATYESGFVIDKFPISRPNLTFSTLTVSNMSPEDSSIYLCSAGTGDYGYTFGSGTRLTVV.

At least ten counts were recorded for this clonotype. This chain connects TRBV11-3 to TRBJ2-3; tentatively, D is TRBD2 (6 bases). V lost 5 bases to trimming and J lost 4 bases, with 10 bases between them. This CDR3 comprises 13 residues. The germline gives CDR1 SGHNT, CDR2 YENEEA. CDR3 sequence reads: CASSRRDSDTQYF. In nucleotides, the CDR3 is TGTGCCAGCAGCCGCCGGGACTCAGATACGCAGTATTTT.

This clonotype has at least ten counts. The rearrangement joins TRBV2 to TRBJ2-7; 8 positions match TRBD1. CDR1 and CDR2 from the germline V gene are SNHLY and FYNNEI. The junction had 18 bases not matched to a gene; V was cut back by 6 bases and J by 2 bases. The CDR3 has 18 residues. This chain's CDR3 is CASSDMWGQALAPYEQYF. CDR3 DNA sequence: TGTGCCAGCAGCGACATGTGGGGACAGGCGCTTGCCCCCTACGAGCAGTACTTC.

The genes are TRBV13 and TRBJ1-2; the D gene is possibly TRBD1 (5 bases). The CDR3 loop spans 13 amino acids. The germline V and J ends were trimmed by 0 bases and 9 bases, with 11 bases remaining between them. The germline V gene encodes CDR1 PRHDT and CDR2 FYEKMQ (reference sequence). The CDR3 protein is CASSLGLRDRYTF. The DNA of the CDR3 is TGTGCCAGCAGCTTAGGCCTCCGGGACCGCTACACCTTC.

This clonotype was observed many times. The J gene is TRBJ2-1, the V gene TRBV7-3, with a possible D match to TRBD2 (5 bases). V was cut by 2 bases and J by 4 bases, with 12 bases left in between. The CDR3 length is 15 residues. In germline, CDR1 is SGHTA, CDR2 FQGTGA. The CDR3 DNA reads TGTGCCAGCAGCTTAGTAAGCGGAGATTACAATGAGCAGTTCTTC. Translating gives CASSLVSGDYNEQFF.

The CDR3 here is CASSLEGGPQPQHF. The CDR3 nucleotides read TGTGCCAGCAGCTTAGAAGGGGGCCCTCAGCCCCAGCATTTT. The chain links TRBV7-2 to TRBJ1-5, with 7 nucleotides matching TRBD1. CDR1 and CDR2 (germline): SGHTA, FQGNSA. Trimming cost V 1 base and J 6 bases; bases outside gene matches: 3. This CDR3 spans 14 amino acids.

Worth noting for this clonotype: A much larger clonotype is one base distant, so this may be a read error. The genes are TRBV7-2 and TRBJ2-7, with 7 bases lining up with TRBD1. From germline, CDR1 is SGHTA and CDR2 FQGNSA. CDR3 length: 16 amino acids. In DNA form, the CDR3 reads TGTGCCAGCAGCTTACGACAGGGATACTTATCCTACGGGCAGTACTTC. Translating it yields CASSLRQGYLSYGQYF.

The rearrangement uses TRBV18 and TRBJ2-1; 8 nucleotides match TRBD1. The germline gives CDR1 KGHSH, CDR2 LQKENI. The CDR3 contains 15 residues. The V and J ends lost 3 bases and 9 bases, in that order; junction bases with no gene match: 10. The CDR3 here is CASSPRQGQGGEQFF. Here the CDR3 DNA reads TGTGCCAGCTCACCGAGACAAGGACAGGGAGGTGAGCAGTTCTTC.

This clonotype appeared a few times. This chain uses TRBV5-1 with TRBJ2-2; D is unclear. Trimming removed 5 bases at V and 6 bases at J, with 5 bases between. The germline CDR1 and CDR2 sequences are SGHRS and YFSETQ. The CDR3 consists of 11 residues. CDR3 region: CASRDSGELFF. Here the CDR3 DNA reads TGCGCCAGCAGGGATTCCGGGGAGCTGTTTTTT.

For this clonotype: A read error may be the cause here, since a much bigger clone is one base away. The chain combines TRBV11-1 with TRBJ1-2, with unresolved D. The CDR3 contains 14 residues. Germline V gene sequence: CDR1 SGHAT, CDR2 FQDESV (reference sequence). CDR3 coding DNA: TGTGCCAGCAGCTCAGGCTCCACCGCCTATGTCTACACCTTC. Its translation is CASSSGSTAYVYTF.

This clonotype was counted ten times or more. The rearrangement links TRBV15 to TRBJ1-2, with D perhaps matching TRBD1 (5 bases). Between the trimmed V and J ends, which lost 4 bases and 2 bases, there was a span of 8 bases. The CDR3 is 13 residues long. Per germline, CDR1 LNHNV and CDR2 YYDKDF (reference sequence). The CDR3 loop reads CATSKQENYGYTF. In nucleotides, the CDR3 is TGTGCCACCAGCAAACAGGAGAACTATGGCTACACCTTC.

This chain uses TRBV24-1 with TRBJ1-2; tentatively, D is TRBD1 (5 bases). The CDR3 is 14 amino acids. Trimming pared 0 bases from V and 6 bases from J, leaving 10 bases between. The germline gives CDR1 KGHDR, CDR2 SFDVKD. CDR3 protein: CATSDLQGGDGYTF. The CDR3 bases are TGTGCCACCAGTGATTTGCAGGGAGGGGATGGCTACACCTTC.

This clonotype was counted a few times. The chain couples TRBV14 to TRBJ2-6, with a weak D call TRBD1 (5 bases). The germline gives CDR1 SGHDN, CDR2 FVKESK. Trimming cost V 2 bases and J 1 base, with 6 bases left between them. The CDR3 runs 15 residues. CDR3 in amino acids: CASSQKGSGANVLTF. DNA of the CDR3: TGTGCCAGCAGCCAAAAGGGGTCTGGGGCCAACGTCCTGACTTTC.

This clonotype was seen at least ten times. The CDR3, as DNA: TGCGCCAGCAAGTTGGACTCAGCGGTCAATGAGCAGTTCTTC. This encodes CASKLDSAVNEQFF. This chain connects TRBV5-1 to TRBJ2-1; tentative D call: TRBD2 (5 bases). The CDR3 contains 14 residues. Trimming took off 6 bases at V and 6 bases at J, with 16 bases between the two ends. In germline, CDR1 is SGHRS, CDR2 YFSETQ.

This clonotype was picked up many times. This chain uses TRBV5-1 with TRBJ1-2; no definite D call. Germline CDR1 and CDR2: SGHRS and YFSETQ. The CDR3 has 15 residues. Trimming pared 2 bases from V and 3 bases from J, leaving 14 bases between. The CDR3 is CASSFGRRRDYGYTF. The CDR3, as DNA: TGCGCCAGCAGCTTTGGTAGGAGGCGGGACTATGGCTACACCTTC.

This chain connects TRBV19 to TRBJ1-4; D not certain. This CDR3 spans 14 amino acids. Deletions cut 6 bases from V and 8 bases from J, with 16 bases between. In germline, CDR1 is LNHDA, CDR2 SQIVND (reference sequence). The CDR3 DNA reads TGTGCCAGTAGCCCGACCGATATACAAGAAAAACTGTTTTTT. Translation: CASSPTDIQEKLFF.

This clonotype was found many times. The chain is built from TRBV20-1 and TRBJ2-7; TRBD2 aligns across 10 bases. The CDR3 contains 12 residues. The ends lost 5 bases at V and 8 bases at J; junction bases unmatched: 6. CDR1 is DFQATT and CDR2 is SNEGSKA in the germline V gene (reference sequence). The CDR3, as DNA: TGCAGTGCTGGTCTAGCGGGAGCACAGCAGTACTTC. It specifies CSAGLAGAQQYF.

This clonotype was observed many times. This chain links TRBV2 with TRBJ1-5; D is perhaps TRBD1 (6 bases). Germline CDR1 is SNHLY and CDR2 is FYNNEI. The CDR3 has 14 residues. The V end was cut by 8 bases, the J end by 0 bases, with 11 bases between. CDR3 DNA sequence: TGTGCCAGCGATAGGGGGTATAGCAATCAGCCCCAGCATTTT. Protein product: CASDRGYSNQPQHF. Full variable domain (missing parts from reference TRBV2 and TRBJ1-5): EPEVTQTPSHQVTQMGQEVILRCVPISNHLYFYWYRQILGQKVEFLVSFYNNEISEKSEIFDDQFSVERPDGSNFTLKIRSTKLEDSAMYFCASDRGYSNQPQHFGDGTRLSIL.

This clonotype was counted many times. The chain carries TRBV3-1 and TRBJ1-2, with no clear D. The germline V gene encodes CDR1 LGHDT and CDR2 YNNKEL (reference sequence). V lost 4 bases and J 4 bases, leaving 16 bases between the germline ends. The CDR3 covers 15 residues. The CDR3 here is CASSPIGGMTYGYTF. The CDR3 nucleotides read TGTGCCAGCAGCCCCATTGGCGGGATGACCTATGGCTACACCTTC.

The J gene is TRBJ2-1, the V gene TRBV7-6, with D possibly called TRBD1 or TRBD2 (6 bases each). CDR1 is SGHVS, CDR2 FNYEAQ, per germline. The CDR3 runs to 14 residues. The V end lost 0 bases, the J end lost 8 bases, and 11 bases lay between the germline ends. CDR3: CASSLARGLDEQFF. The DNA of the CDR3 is TGTGCCAGCAGCTTAGCTCGGGGGCTCGATGAGCAGTTCTTC.

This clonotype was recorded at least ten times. The DNA of the CDR3 is TGTGCCAGCAGCCAAGATACTTACAATGAGCAGTTCTTC. As protein: CASSQDTYNEQFF. The V gene is TRBV3-1, the J gene TRBJ2-1, with D uncertain. V lost 0 bases to trimming and J lost 4 bases, with 4 bases between them. The CDR3 length is 13 residues. Germline V CDR1 and CDR2: LGHDT, YNNKEL (reference sequence).

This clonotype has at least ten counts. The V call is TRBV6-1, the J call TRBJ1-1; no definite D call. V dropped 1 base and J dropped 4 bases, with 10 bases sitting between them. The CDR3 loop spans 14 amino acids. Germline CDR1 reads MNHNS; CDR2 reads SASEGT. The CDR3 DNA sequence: TGTGCCAGCAGTGAAGACCCGGTCGTCACTGAAGCTTTCTTT. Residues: CASSEDPVVTEAFF.